Following are 2 T cell receptor beta chains from one sample sequenced in a study of T cell responses to AZD1222 COVID-19 vaccine. Profiling relied on immunoSEQ multiplex PCR, and the TCRdb table lists in-frame clones only, not all of them. The repertoire holds some 73,000 clones, with 89% as singletons. The sequencing here drew on peripheral blood, taken 28 days after the second AZD1222 dose. These receptors were obtained from an adult who received the AZD1222 COVID-19 vaccine.

The gene calls are TRBV5-6 and TRBJ1-3; possibly TRBD1 for D (5 bases). This CDR3 region has 15 residues. Germline values: CDR1 SGHDT, CDR2 YYEEEE. The V end lost 3 bases, the J end lost 0 bases, and 10 bases lay between the germline ends. The CDR3 spells CASSWGLLSGNTIYF. Here the CDR3 DNA reads TGTGCCAGCAGCTGGGGACTGCTCTCTGGAAACACCATATATTTT.

The chain combines TRBV14 with TRBJ1-1, with TRBD1 identical over 8 bases. Losses at the gene ends were 1 base for V and 2 bases for J; bases not matched to a gene: 6. In germline, CDR1 is SGHDN, CDR2 FVKESK. The CDR3 has 16 amino acids. The CDR3 DNA reads TGTGCCAGCAGCCAAGGACCGGGACAGGTAAACACTGAAGCTTTCTTT. This codes for CASSQGPGQVNTEAFF.